This TCR beta chain is drawn from a study of breast tumors, draining lymph nodes, adjacent tissues. Findings of the study overall: Tumor repertoires ranked between lymph nodes and nontumor tissue in diversity, with V and J gene preferences. Luminal-like breast cancer showed significantly greater tumor-nontumor repertoire similarity than basal-like breast cancer did. Data fit most tumor T cells coming from lymph node, expanding in tumor.

TCRdb called the multiplex PCR reads again in MiXCR, with one record for every CDR3 protein. The table records around 250,000 distinct CDR3 sequences, under 40% of them present only once. Breast cancer patients provided tissue from their axillary draining lymph nodes. This CDR3 contains 13 residues. V shed 5 bases and J shed 10 bases, with 16 bases lying between them. Germline V gives CDR1 SGHTA, CDR2 FQGNSA. Ten or more counts support this clonotype. Its antigen is unidentified. The sample was axillary lymph node tissue. This TCR was sampled from a female donor with breast cancer. Some clones in this sample may be carry-over from other donors' samples. The rearrangement joins TRBV7-2 to TRBJ2-3; D not certain. For the CDR3, the DNA is TGTGCCAGCAGCCCTGGTCCCGCAGTTGCGCAGTATTTT. This gives the protein CASSPGPAVAQYF.